A single sample is the source of the 28 T cell receptor beta chains below, sequenced in a study of T cell changes during pregnancy in multiple sclerosis. Using immunoSEQ multiplex PCR, the repertoire was profiled, and TCRdb retains in-frame clones only, with some absent. This table holds over 50,000 clones, approximately 90% found once. The specimen comprised CD4+ T cells from peripheral blood mononuclear cells, sampled after pregnancy. The origin of the receptors is a female donor with multiple sclerosis, enrolled in a pregnancy study.

V is TRBV7-2 and J is TRBJ2-3, with D possibly matching TRBD2 (6 bases). CDR3 size: 14 residues. V dropped 6 bases and J dropped 2 bases, with 12 bases sitting between them. Per germline, CDR1 SGHTA and CDR2 FQGNSA. CDR3: CASRAGLTTDTQYF. The CDR3 DNA sequence: TGTGCCAGCAGAGCGGGCCTGACCACAGATACGCAGTATTTT.

This chain uses TRBV7-3 with TRBJ2-1; D possibly corresponds to TRBD2 (6 bases). CDR1 and CDR2 (germline): SGHTA, FQGTGA. This CDR3 contains 13 residues. V lost 11 bases to trimming and J lost 8 bases, with 19 bases between them. DNA of the CDR3: TGTGCCGGGTTCCGGGACTTAGCTTATGAGCAGTTCTTC. It codes for CAGFRDLAYEQFF.

V gene TRBV7-3 combines with J gene TRBJ1-1, with a tentative D call TRBD1 (5 bases). This CDR3 has 14 amino acids. Germline CDR1 reads SGHTA; CDR2 reads FQGTGA. V lost 0 bases, J lost 2 bases, and 7 bases lay in between. The CDR3 nucleotides read TGTGCCAGCAGCTTAACAGGGGATAACACTGAAGCTTTCTTT. Its translation is CASSLTGDNTEAFF. The variable domain in full, with the rest retrieved from reference TRBV7-3 and TRBJ1-1, is GAGVSQTPSNKVTEKGKYVELRCDPISGHTALYWYRQSLGQGPEFLIYFQGTGAADDSGLPNDRFFAVRPEGSVSTLKIQRTERGDSAVYLCASSLTGDNTEAFFGQGTRLTVV.

The chain combines TRBV9 with TRBJ1-2, with D hard to call. Germline assignment: CDR1 SGDLS and CDR2 YYNGEE. The CDR3 covers 14 residues. V lost 3 bases and J lost 2, with 11 bases in between. CDR3 sequence (DNA): TGTGCCAGCAGCGCAGATGAGGCGAACTATGGCTACACCTTC. Translated: CASSADEANYGYTF.

This clone was counted once. V gene TRBV7-2 combines with J gene TRBJ2-7, with 15 bases matching TRBD2. From germline, CDR1 is SGHTA and CDR2 FQGNSA. With V trimmed by 4 bases and J by 4 bases, 2 bases remained unmatched. The CDR3 loop spans 15 amino acids. The CDR3 is CASSSGLAGGYEQYF. The DNA for the CDR3 is TGTGCCAGCAGCTCGGGACTAGCGGGAGGATACGAGCAGTACTTC.

The chain combines TRBV27 with TRBJ2-1, with unresolved D. Germline V lookup: CDR1 MNHEY, CDR2 SMNVEV (reference sequence). The CDR3 length is 14 residues. Trimming removed 6 bases at V and 5 bases at J, with 14 bases between. For the CDR3, the DNA is TGTGCCAGCAGAAGGCTAGAGTTCCACAATGAGCAGTTCTTC. Translation gives CASRRLEFHNEQFF.

V usage is TRBV4-3 and J usage is TRBJ2-1, with D possibly TRBD2 on 6 matching bases. The CDR3 contains 13 residues. Trimming shortened V by 3 bases and J by 9 bases, and 12 bases separated the two germline ends. CDR1 and CDR2 (germline): LGHNA, YSLEER. The CDR3 sequence: CASSQEGWGEQFF. CDR3 DNA sequence: TGCGCCAGCAGCCAGGAGGGATGGGGTGAGCAGTTCTTC.

In this sample, this clone turned up a few times. The chain couples TRBV5-1 to TRBJ1-2; TRBD1 agrees at 8 bases. CDR1 and CDR2 (germline): SGHRS, YFSETQ. The CDR3 length is 13 residues. V lost 5 bases, J lost 4 bases, and 4 bases stayed unmatched. CDR3 loop: CASRTTGAYGYTF. The CDR3 DNA reads TGCGCCAGCAGAACGACAGGGGCCTATGGCTACACCTTC.

The rearrangement links TRBV10-2 to TRBJ2-1, with 7 bases fitting TRBD2. V shed 0 bases, J shed 3 bases, and the junction held 5 bases outside the gene matches. Germline-derived CDR1 and CDR2 are WSHSY and SAAADI. The CDR3 has 16 residues. Here the CDR3 reads CASSESPAGFYNEQFF. DNA of the CDR3: TGCGCCAGCAGTGAGTCCCCAGCGGGGTTCTACAATGAGCAGTTCTTC.

The gene calls are TRBV6-5 and TRBJ2-1, with D uncertain. Germline CDR1 and CDR2: MNHEY and SVGAGI. Trimming removed 5 bases at V and 0 bases at J, with 8 bases between. The CDR3 consists of 14 residues. The CDR3: CASSKLSSYNEQFF. DNA for the CDR3: TGTGCCAGCAGTAAGTTGAGCTCCTACAATGAGCAGTTCTTC.

The chain links TRBV7-9 to TRBJ2-5; no reliable D call. V lost 4 bases to trimming and J lost 5 bases, with 20 bases between them. This CDR3 comprises 16 residues. Germline V gene data show CDR1 as SEHNR and CDR2 as FQNEAQ (reference sequence). The CDR3, as DNA: TGTGCCAGCAGCTCCCTCGGTTTATTCCCACCGGAGACCCAGTACTTC. Translated, it gives CASSSLGLFPPETQYF.

This clone is a singleton in its sample. CDR3 sequence (DNA): TGTGCCAGCAGTCGAAGGGACAGCTATGGCTACACCTTC. Residues: CASSRRDSYGYTF. The chain couples TRBV2 to TRBJ1-2; 7 bases fit TRBD1. With V trimmed by 5 bases and J by 4 bases, 4 bases remained unmatched. This CDR3 has 13 amino acids. Germline CDR1 SNHLY, CDR2 FYNNEI.

The chain links TRBV2 to TRBJ2-1; TRBD2 agrees at 7 bases. V shed 6 bases, J shed 10 bases, and the junction held 12 bases outside the gene matches. The CDR3 consists of 14 residues. The V gene's germline CDR1 is SNHLY and CDR2 FYNNEI. CDR3 coding DNA: TGTGCCAGCAGGCAAAGAGGGGCGGGAGAAGAGCAGTTCTTC. Translated: CASRQRGAGEEQFF.

The chain couples TRBV11-1 to TRBJ1-1, with D possibly being TRBD1 (5 bases). This CDR3 region has 14 residues. CDR1 is SGHAT, CDR2 FQDESV, per germline (reference sequence). V was pared by 1 base and J by 4 bases, with 10 bases between. The CDR3, as DNA: TGTGCCAGCAGCTTAGTCCAGGGAGGCACTGAAGCTTTCTTT. Protein: CASSLVQGGTEAFF.

The sample holds a few counts of this clone. This chain links TRBV29-1 with TRBJ1-1; D not certain. The CDR3 is made up of 12 amino acids. The ends were cut back, 4 bases at V and 11 bases at J, with 17 bases in the middle. CDR1 is SQVTM, CDR2 ANQGSEA, per germline. CDR3 protein: CSVGKEVGSAFF. The CDR3 DNA reads TGCAGCGTTGGAAAAGAGGTGGGGAGTGCTTTCTTT. Supplemented by reference TRBV29-1 and TRBJ1-1, the full variable domain reads SAVISQKPSRDICQRGTSLTIQCQVDSQVTMMFWYRQQPGQSLTLIATANQGSEATYESGFVIDKFPISRPNLTFSTLTVSNMSPEDSSIYLCSVGKEVGSAFFGQGTRLTVV.

This rearrangement joins TRBV28 to TRBJ1-1, with a tentative D call TRBD1 (5 bases). Germline CDR1 MDHEN, CDR2 SYDVKM. Trimming stripped 5 bases from V and 6 bases from J, with 13 bases between. The CDR3 covers 13 residues. CDR3 protein: CASSGGSYSEAFF. The DNA for the CDR3 is TGTGCCAGCAGTGGGGGGTCTTACTCTGAAGCTTTCTTT.

The rearrangement uses TRBV30 and TRBJ1-6, with TRBD1 matching 7 bases. The V gene's germline CDR1 is GTSNPN and CDR2 SVGIG (reference sequence). The V gene end was trimmed by 5 bases and the J gene end by 7 bases; junction bases not matched to a gene: 11. The CDR3 covers 15 residues. In nucleotides, the CDR3 is TGTGCCTGGTCCGCCCGACAGGGAAACAATTCACCCCTCCACTTT. Its protein product is CAWSARQGNNSPLHF.

V is TRBV4-3 and J is TRBJ1-4; 7 bases are a match to TRBD1. Germline V gives CDR1 LGHNA, CDR2 YSLEER. CDR3 length: 15 residues. V trimming: 0 bases; J trimming: 7 bases; junction bases outside the gene matches: 5. CDR3 amino acids: CASSQEGGRSEKLFF. CDR3 sequence (DNA): TGCGCCAGCAGCCAAGAAGGGGGCCGCAGTGAAAAACTGTTTTTT.

The J gene is TRBJ2-1, the V gene TRBV27; TRBD1 is a possible D gene (6 bases). With 5 bases removed from V and 7 bases from J, the gap between germline ends came to 12 bases. Per the germline V gene, CDR1 is MNHEY and CDR2 is SMNVEV (reference sequence). This CDR3 region has 13 residues. The CDR3, as DNA: TGTGCCAGCAGTACAGGGTGGATGAATGAGCAGTTCTTC. It codes for CASSTGWMNEQFF.

J is TRBJ2-1 and V is TRBV15; 10 bases align to TRBD2. Germline loops: CDR1 LNHNV, CDR2 YYDKDF (reference sequence). The CDR3 totals 16 residues. Trimming cost V 3 bases and J 4 bases; bases outside gene matches: 6. This CDR3 is CATSSRTSGVYNEQFF. CDR3 DNA: TGTGCCACCAGCAGTCGGACTAGCGGCGTTTACAATGAGCAGTTCTTC.

The rearrangement joins TRBV28 to TRBJ2-1; 8 bases agree with TRBD2. From germline, CDR1 is MDHEN and CDR2 SYDVKM. The CDR3 runs to 15 residues. Trimming took 5 bases from V and 5 from J; bases not matched to a gene: 8. Written as DNA, the CDR3 is TGTGCCAGCAGTCTGGGCGGGGGGCGCGACAATGAGCAGTTCTTC. Translation: CASSLGGGRDNEQFF.

The chain uses TRBV27 and TRBJ1-1, with 11 bases fitting TRBD1. CDR1 and CDR2 (germline): MNHEY, SMNVEV (reference sequence). The V segment lost 2 bases and the J segment 0 bases; nucleotides outside the gene matches: 11. The CDR3 extends over 19 amino acids. CDR3: CASSLRGSGGQGVNTEAFF. The CDR3 DNA reads TGTGCCAGCAGTTTAAGGGGCAGTGGGGGACAGGGGGTGAACACTGAAGCTTTCTTT.

This clone is a singleton in its sample. CDR3 sequence reads: CASKTPGTGKETQYF. DNA of the CDR3: TGTGCCAGCAAAACACCTGGGACAGGGAAAGAGACCCAGTACTTC. The chain employs TRBV2 and TRBJ2-5, with 9 nucleotides matching TRBD1. Germline assignment: CDR1 SNHLY and CDR2 FYNNEI. The CDR3 covers 15 residues. V shed 7 bases, J shed 3 bases, and the junction held 9 bases outside the gene matches.

V gene TRBV5-4 combines with J gene TRBJ1-2, with 8 bases matching TRBD1. V dropped 4 bases and J dropped 7; count of bases not matched to a gene: 6. This CDR3 is 13 amino acids long. The germline gives CDR1 SGHNT, CDR2 YYREEE (reference sequence). In nucleotides, the CDR3 is TGTGCCAGCAGCACGGGGACAGGTGGTGGCTACACCTTC. Amino acids: CASSTGTGGGYTF.

The rearrangement joins TRBV12-5 to TRBJ1-1, with 7 positions matching TRBD1. The CDR3 has 13 residues. Per germline, CDR1 LGHNT and CDR2 FRNRAP. V gave up 6 bases and J gave up 9 bases; unmatched junction bases: 10. The CDR3 DNA reads as TGTGCTAGTGGCCTCCAGGGGGGTGGAAAAGCTTTCTTT. This encodes CASGLQGGGKAFF.

The chain carries TRBV19 and TRBJ2-2; 9 positions agree with TRBD2. Germline V CDR1 and CDR2: LNHDA, SQIVND (reference sequence). Trimming removed 2 bases from V and 2 bases from J; junction bases left unmatched: 3. The CDR3 runs 16 residues. CDR3 in amino acids: CASSIPSGTNTGELFF. CDR3 nucleotides: TGTGCCAGTAGTATACCTAGCGGGACTAACACCGGGGAGCTGTTTTTT.

The chain uses TRBV5-6 and TRBJ2-7; D is possibly TRBD1 (5 bases). From germline, CDR1 is SGHDT and CDR2 YYEEEE. V was cut by 3 bases and J by 0 bases, with 16 bases left in between. This CDR3 is 16 amino acids long. CDR3 region: CASSWGTGLISYEQYF. In DNA form, the CDR3 reads TGTGCCAGCAGCTGGGGTACAGGATTAATCTCCTACGAGCAGTACTTC.

The chain carries TRBV19 and TRBJ2-2, with a possible D match to TRBD1 (6 bases). CDR1 and CDR2 (germline): LNHDA, SQIVND (reference sequence). V was trimmed by 10 bases and J by 0 bases, leaving 12 bases between them. CDR3 size: 14 residues. CDR3 region: CATKDRSNTGELFF. The CDR3 DNA reads TGTGCCACCAAGGACAGATCGAACACCGGGGAGCTGTTTTTT.